The 7 T cell receptor beta chains below all came from one sample that was sequenced in a study of Graves' ophthalmopathy and Graves' hyperthyroidism. The authors amplified TCR beta CDR3 regions, and they did so from RNA transcripts for repertoire sequencing. HTBI-primed RT-PCR formed the first round, and a multiplex PCR formed the second. TCRdb ran MiXCR on the multiplex PCR reads and lists one entry per CDR3 protein. The repertoire holds around 590,000 distinct CDR3 sequences, approximately 35% seen once, with about 4.2% in the top ten. The specimen was peripheral blood or thyroid tissue (not recorded which). All receptors derive from an adult man with Graves' hyperthyroidism.

This clonotype was found many times. The gene calls are TRBV6-6 and TRBJ2-7; the D gene is possibly TRBD2 (5 bases). V was shortened by 2 bases and J by 2 bases, with 16 bases between the two germline ends. The CDR3 has 16 residues. The germline V gene encodes CDR1 MNHNY and CDR2 SVGAGI (reference sequence). For the CDR3, the DNA is TGTGCCAGCAGTTACAGGGAGCGGCCACGCGCCTACGAGCAGTACTTC. Translated, it gives CASSYRERPRAYEQYF.

The sample holds many counts of this clonotype. CDR3 DNA sequence: TGTGCCAGCAGCTTAGGTGACGTGAACACTGAAGCTTTCTTT. As protein: CASSLGDVNTEAFF. The chain joins TRBV7-9 to TRBJ1-1; D not resolved. There are 14 residues in the CDR3. Germline V gene lookup returns CDR1 SEHNR and CDR2 FQNEAQ (reference sequence). Between the trimmed V and J ends, which lost 1 base and 0 bases, there was a span of 6 bases.

In this sample, this clonotype turned up many times. In DNA form, the CDR3 reads TGTGCCAGCAGTTACGAGGGCGGGCACACTGAAGCTTTCTTT. It specifies CASSYEGGHTEAFF. J is TRBJ1-1 and V is TRBV6-6, with D unresolved. Trimming stripped 2 bases from V and 3 bases from J, with 10 bases between. This CDR3 has 14 residues. Germline loops: CDR1 MNHNY, CDR2 SVGAGI (reference sequence).

This clonotype showed up just a few times. This sequence joins TRBV4-1 and TRBJ1-6, with 7 positions matching TRBD1. This CDR3 region has 16 residues. Unmatched junction bases numbered 4, after V lost 1 base and J lost 4 bases. Germline loops: CDR1 MGHRA, CDR2 YSYEKL. In DNA, the CDR3 is TGCGCCAGCAGCCAAGTAGCGGGACAGTATAATTCACCCCTCCACTTT. This encodes CASSQVAGQYNSPLHF.

To note about this clonotype: It may be a read error: a sequence one base away is much more abundant. This chain joins TRBV12-3 or TRBV12-4 and TRBJ2-7; D could derive from TRBD1 or TRBD2 (6 bases each). This CDR3 region has 14 residues. Between the trimmed V and J ends, which lost 5 bases and 3 bases, there was a span of 14 bases. CDR3 sequence: CASSIRGGSYEQYF. DNA of the CDR3: TGTGCCAGCAGTATTCGAGGGGGGAGCTACGAGCAGTACTTC.

This clonotype has more than one count but fewer than ten. This sequence joins TRBV14 and TRBJ1-2, with TRBD1 identical over 8 bases. The V gene's germline CDR1 is SGHDN and CDR2 FVKESK. This CDR3 has 14 amino acids. V gave up 4 bases and J gave up 4 bases; unmatched junction bases: 5. DNA for the CDR3: TGTGCCAGCAGCCCATTCGGACAGGGCTATGGCTACACCTTC. Its protein is CASSPFGQGYGYTF.

This clonotype was seen just once. The chain employs TRBV20-1 and TRBJ2-7, with 10 bases fitting TRBD1. The germline V gene encodes CDR1 DFQATT and CDR2 SNEGSKA (reference sequence). Germline trimming cut 4 bases from V and 3 bases from J; bases unmatched to any gene: 6. The length of the CDR3 is 14 residues. In DNA, the CDR3 is TGCAGTGCTATGAAGGGACAGGGGTTCTACGAGCAGTACTTC. Residues: CSAMKGQGFYEQYF.